Included here is one T cell receptor beta chain sequence, with context. This specimen belongs to a study of CD8 T cells in Susac syndrome. The CDR3 runs 14 residues. Deletions cut 2 bases from V and 0 bases from J, with 7 bases between. CDR1 and CDR2 (germline): MNHEY, SVGAGI. Reverse transcription of about 0.5 to 1 ug RNA was performed with random hexamers. The TCR beta CDR3 was amplified by immunoSEQ multiplex PCR across 54 Vbeta, 13 Jbeta. TCRdb independently ran MiXCR on the immunoSEQ multiplex PCR reads; one entry per CDR3 protein. The sample shows approximately 150,000 distinct CDR3 sequences, over 75% of them seen only once.

Specimen: CD8+ T cells from PBMCs. This receptor was taken from a human donor with multiple sclerosis. The chain combines TRBV6-5 with TRBJ1-2; no firm D call. DNA of the CDR3: TGTGCCAGCAGTTACCGGGAGTCTAACTATGGCTACACCTTC. It is translated as CASSYRESNYGYTF.